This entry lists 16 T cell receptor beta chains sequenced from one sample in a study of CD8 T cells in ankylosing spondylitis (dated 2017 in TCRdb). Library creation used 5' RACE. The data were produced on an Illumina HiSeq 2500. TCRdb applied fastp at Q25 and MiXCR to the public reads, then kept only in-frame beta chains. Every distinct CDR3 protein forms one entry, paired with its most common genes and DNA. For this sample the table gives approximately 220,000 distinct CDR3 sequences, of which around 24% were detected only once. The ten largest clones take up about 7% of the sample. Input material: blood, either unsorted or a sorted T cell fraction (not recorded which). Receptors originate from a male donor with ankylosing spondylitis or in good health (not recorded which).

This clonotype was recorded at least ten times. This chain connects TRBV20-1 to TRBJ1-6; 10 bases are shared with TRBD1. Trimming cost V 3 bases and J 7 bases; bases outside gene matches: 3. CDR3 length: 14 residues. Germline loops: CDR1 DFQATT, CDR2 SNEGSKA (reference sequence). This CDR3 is CSASLGQGNSPLHF. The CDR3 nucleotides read TGCAGTGCTAGTCTGGGACAGGGGAATTCACCCCTCCACTTT.

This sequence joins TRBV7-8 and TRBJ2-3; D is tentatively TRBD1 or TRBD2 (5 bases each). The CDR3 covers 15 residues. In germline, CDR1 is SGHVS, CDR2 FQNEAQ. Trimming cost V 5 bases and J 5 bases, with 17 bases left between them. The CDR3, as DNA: TGTGCCAGCAGCCTGGCGGCAGGGAGTAAAGATACGCAGTATTTT. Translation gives CASSLAAGSKDTQYF.

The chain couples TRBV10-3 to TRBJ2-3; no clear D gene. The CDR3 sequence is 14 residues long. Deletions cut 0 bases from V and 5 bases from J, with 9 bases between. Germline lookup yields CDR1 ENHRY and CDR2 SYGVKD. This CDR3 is CAISESGPIDTQYF. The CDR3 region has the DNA TGTGCCATCAGTGAGTCAGGCCCGATAGATACGCAGTATTTT.

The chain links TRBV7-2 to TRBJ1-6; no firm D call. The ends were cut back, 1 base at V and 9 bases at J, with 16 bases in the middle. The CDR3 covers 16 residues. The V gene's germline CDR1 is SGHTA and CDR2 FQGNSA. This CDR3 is CASSLVDGLGGSPLHF. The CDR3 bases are TGTGCCAGCAGCTTAGTCGACGGCCTCGGTGGTTCACCCCTCCACTTT.

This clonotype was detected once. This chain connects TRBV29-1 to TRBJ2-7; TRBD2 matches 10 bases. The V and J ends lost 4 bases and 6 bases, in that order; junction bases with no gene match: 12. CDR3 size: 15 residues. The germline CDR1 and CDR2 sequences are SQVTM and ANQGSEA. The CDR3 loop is CSVALSSGGLGEQYF. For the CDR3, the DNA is TGCAGCGTTGCCCTCTCTAGCGGGGGCCTCGGCGAGCAGTACTTC.

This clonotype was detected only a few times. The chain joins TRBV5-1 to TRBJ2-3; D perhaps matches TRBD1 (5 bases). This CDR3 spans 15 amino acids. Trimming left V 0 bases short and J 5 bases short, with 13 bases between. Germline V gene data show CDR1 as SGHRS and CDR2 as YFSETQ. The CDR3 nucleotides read TGCGCCAGCAGCTTGGGTGGTGGGGCGGAAGATACGCAGTATTTT. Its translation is CASSLGGGAEDTQYF.

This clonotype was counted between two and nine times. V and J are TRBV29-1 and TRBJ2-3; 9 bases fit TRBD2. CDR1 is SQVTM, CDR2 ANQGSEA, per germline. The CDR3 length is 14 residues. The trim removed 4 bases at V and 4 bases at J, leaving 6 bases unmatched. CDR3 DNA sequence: TGCAGCGTTGGCTCCGGGACTAGCCCAGATACGCAGTATTTT. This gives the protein CSVGSGTSPDTQYF.

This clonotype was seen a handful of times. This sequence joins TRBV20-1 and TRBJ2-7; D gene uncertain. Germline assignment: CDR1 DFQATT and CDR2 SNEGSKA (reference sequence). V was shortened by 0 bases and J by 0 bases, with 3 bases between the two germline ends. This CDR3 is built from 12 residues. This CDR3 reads CSARETSYEQYF. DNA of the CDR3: TGCAGTGCTAGAGAAACCTCCTACGAGCAGTACTTC.

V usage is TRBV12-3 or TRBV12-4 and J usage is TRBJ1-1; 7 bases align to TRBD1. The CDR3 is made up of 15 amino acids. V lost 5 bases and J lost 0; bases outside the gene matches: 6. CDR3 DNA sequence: TGTGCCAGCAGTCCAGGGGGGACAGTGAACACTGAAGCTTTCTTT. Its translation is CASSPGGTVNTEAFF.

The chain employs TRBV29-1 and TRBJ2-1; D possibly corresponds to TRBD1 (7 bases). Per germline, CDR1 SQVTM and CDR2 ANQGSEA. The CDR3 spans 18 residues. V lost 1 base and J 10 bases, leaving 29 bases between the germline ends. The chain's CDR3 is CSVEGPYTGVYLRGEQFF. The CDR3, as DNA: TGCAGCGTTGAAGGGCCGTATACAGGGGTTTACCTGCGGGGAGAGCAGTTCTTC.

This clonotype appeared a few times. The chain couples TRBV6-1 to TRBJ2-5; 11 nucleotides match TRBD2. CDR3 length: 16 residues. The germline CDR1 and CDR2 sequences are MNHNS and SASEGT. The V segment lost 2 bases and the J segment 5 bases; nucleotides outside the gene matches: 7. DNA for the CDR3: TGTGCCAGCAGTGAACGGCTAGCGGGAGGCCTGGAGACCCAGTACTTC. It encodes CASSERLAGGLETQYF.

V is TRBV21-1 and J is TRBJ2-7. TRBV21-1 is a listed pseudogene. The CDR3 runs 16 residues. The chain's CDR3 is CASSKRETRLSYEQYF. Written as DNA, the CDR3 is TGTGCCAGCAGCAAGAGAGAGACACGGCTCTCCTACGAGCAGTACTTC.

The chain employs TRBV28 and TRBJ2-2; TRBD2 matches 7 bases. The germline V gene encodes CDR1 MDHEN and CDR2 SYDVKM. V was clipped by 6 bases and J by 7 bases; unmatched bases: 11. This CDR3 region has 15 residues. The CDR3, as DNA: TGTGCCAGCAGCTCACCCTCCGGGACTATCGGGGAGCTGTTTTTT. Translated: CASSSPSGTIGELFF.

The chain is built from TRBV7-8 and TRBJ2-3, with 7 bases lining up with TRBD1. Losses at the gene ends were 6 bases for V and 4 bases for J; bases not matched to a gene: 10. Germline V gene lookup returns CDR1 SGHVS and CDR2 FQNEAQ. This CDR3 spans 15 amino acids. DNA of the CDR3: TGTGCCAGCAGTCCTAGGACAGGAGCGTCAGATACGCAGTATTTT. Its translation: CASSPRTGASDTQYF.

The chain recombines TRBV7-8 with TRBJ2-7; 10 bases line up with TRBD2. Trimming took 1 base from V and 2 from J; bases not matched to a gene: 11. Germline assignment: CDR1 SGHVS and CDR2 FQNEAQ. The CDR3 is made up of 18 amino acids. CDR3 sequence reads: CASSLVASGSGLAYEQYF. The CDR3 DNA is TGTGCCAGCAGCTTAGTAGCTAGCGGGAGCGGGTTGGCCTACGAGCAGTACTTC.

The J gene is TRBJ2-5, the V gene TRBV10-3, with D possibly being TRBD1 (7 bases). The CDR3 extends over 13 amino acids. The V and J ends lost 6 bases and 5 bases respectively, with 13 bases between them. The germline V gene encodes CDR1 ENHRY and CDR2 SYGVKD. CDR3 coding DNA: TGTGCCATCAGCCAGGGGGGACGGGAGACCCAGTACTTC. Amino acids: CAISQGGRETQYF.